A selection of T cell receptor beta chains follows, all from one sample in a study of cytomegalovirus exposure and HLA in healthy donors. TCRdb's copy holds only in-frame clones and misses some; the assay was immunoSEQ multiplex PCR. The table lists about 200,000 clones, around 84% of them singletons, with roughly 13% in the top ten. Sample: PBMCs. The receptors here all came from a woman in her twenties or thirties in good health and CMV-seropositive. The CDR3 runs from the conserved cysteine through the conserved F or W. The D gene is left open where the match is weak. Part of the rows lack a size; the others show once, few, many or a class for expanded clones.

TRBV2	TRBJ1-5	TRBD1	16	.	TGTGCCAGCAGTGGTATGCGAGCGGGACAGGGGATCCCCCAGCATTTT	CASSGMRAGQGIPQHF
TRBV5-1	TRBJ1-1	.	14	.	TGCGCCAGCAGCTTCATGGGAGGGCTCACTGAAGCTTTCTTT	CASSFMGGLTEAFF
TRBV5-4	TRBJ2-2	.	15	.	TGTGCCAGCAGCTTGTTTGGGGGCTGGGACGGGGAGCTGTTTTTT	CASSLFGGWDGELFF
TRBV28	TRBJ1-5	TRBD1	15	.	TGTGCCAGCAGTTTCCGCTACAGGGGGGATCAGCCCCAGCATTTT	CASSFRYRGDQPQHF
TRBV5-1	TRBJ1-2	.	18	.	TGCGCCAGCAGCCCGGCCCGGGACATACGGCCGCTGAACTATGGCTACACCTTC	CASSPARDIRPLNYGYTF
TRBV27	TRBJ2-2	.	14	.	TGTGCCAGCAGTCTACAGGAGAACACCGGGGAGCTGTTTTTT	CASSLQENTGELFF
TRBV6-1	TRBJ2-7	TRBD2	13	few	TGTGCCAGCAGTGTCCTAGCGGGAGGCGAGCAGTACTTC	CASSVLAGGEQYF
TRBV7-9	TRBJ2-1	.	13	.	TGTGCCAGCAGCTTAACAGACAGGCCGGGGCAGTTCTTC	CASSLTDRPGQFF
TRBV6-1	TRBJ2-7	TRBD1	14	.	TGTGCCAGCACTCGCCGACAGGGCTCCTACGAGCAGTACTTC	CASTRRQGSYEQYF
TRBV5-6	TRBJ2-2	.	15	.	TGTGCCAGCAGCCCAAACATGGGGGGAACCGGGGAGCTGTTTTTT	CASSPNMGGTGELFF
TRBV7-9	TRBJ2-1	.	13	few	TGTGCCAGCAGCTTGAGCTCCTACAATGAGCAGTTCTTC	CASSLSSYNEQFF
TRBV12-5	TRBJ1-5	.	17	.	TGTGCTAGTGGTTTGGTCTTGGGCCAAGATTTCAATCAGCCCCAGCATTTT	CASGLVLGQDFNQPQHF
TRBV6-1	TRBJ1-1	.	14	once	TGTGCCAGCAGTGATCCAGGGTATTTCACTGAAGCTTTCTTT	CASSDPGYFTEAFF
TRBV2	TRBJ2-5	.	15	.	TGTGCCAGCAGTGAAGGGACAGTGATACAAGAGACCCAGTACTTC	CASSEGTVIQETQYF
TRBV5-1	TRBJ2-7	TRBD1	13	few	TGCGCCAGCAGCTTGCACAGGGGGAACGAGCAGTACTTC	CASSLHRGNEQYF
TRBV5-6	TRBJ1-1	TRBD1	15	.	TGTGCCAGCAGCTTACTCGGACAGGGGATCCCTGAAGCTTTCTTT	CASSLLGQGIPEAFF
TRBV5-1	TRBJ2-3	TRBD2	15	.	TGCGCCACCAGACTAGCGGGAGGGTCCCCAGATACGCAGTATTTT	CATRLAGGSPDTQYF
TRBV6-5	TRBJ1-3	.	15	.	TGTGCCAGCAGTTTGTCGTCCCTCTCTGGAAACACCATATATTTT	CASSLSSLSGNTIYF
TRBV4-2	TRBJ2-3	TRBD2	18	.	TGTGCCAGCAGCCAAGACCCTTTAGCGGGAGGGAGCACAGATACGCAGTATTTT	CASSQDPLAGGSTDTQYF
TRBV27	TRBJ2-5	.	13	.	TGTGCCACCAAAGTGCAGGGTAGTGAGACCCAGTACTTC	CATKVQGSETQYF
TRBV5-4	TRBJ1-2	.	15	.	TGTGCCAGCAGTCCACAGGGAGGGATCAACTATGGCTACACCTTC	CASSPQGGINYGYTF
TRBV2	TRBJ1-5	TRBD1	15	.	TGTGCCAGCAGTTACGGACAGGGGAGCAATCAGCCCCAGCATTTT	CASSYGQGSNQPQHF
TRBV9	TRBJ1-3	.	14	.	TGTGCCAGCAGCGTTTCTGTATCTGGAAACACCATATATTTT	CASSVSVSGNTIYF
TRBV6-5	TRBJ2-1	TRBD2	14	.	TGTGCCAGCAGGCAACTAGCGGGGAACAATGAGCAGTTCTTC	CASRQLAGNNEQFF
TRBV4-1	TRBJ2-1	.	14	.	TGCGCCAGCAGCCAAGTTTTGGGGGCCAATGAGCAGTTCTTC	CASSQVLGANEQFF
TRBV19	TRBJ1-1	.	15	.	TGTGCCAGTAGTACGCCGACAGGTACGAACACTGAAGCTTTCTTT	CASSTPTGTNTEAFF
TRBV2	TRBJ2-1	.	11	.	TGTGCCAGCGAACGGGATTCCGAGCAGTTCTTC	CASERDSEQFF
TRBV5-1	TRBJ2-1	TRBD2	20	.	TGCGCCAGCAGCTTGGAGCGGACTAGCGGGCCCCAAAGCTCCTACAATGAGCAGTTCTTC	CASSLERTSGPQSSYNEQFF
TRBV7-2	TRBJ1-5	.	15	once	TGTGCCAGCAGCTTAGACAGGGCCCTCAATCAGCCCCAGCATTTT	CASSLDRALNQPQHF
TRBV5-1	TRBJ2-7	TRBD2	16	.	TGCGCCAGCAGCTTCGGACTAGCGGGGGTGCGGAACGAGCAGTACTTC	CASSFGLAGVRNEQYF
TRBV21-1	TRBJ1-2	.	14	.	TGTGCCAGCATTAATAGGAGCATCCCCTATGGCTACACCTTC	CASINRSIPYGYTF
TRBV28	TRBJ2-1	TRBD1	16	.	TGTGCCAGCAGTTTATGGGGGACAGGGCACTACAATGAGCAGTTCTTC	CASSLWGTGHYNEQFF
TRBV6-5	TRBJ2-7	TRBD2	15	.	TGTGCCAGCAGCAGGACTAGCGGGAGTGGCTACGAGCAGTACTTC	CASSRTSGSGYEQYF
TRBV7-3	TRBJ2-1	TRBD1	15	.	TGTGCCAGCAGATTTACAGGGGACAGCTACAATGAGCAGTTCTTC	CASRFTGDSYNEQFF
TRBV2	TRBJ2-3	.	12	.	TGTGCCAGCAGACCAGACACAGATACGCAGTATTTT	CASRPDTDTQYF
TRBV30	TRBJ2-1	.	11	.	TGTGCCTGGAGTCAGGACAATGAGCAGTTCTTC	CAWSQDNEQFF
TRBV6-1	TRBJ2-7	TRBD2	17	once	TGTGCCAGCAGTGAACGGCGTCTAGCGGGAGGGCCGGGGGAGCAGTACTTC	CASSERRLAGGPGEQYF
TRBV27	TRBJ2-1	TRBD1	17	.	TGTGCCAGCAACACTAGGACAGGGAACGGCGATTACAATGAGCAGTTCTTC	CASNTRTGNGDYNEQFF
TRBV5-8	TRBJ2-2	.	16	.	TGTGCCAGCAGCTTGGTCAGGGATACGAACACCGGGGAGCTGTTTTTT	CASSLVRDTNTGELFF
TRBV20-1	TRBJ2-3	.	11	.	TGCAGTGCGGGCTATACAGATACGCAGTATTTT	CSAGYTDTQYF
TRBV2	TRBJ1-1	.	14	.	TGTGCCAGTTCGGCGGGCGGGTCGAACACTGAAGCTTTCTTT	CASSAGGSNTEAFF
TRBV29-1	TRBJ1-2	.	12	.	TGCAGCGTTTTAAAGGGGCAGACCAAGTACACCTTC	CSVLKGQTKYTF
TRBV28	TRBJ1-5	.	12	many	TGTGCCAGCAGCCGTCTTAATCAGCCCCAGCATTTT	CASSRLNQPQHF
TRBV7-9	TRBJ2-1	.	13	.	TGTGCCAGTTCAGATCGGGTGATCGGTGAGCAGTTCTTC	CASSDRVIGEQFF
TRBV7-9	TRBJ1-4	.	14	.	TGTGCCAGCAGTAGGACAGCAACTAATGAAAAACTGTTTTTT	CASSRTATNEKLFF
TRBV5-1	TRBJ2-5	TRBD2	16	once	TGCGCCAGCAGCTTCGGACTAGCGGGAGGCGGGGAGACCCAGTACTTC	CASSFGLAGGGETQYF
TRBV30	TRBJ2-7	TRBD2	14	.	TGTGCCTGGTCCACCGGGGACTATACTTCTGAGCAGTACTTC	CAWSTGDYTSEQYF
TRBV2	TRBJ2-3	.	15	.	TGTGCCAGCATCCGGGAGGGGGCGGCATCAGATACGCAGTATTTT	CASIREGAASDTQYF
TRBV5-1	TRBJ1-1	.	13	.	TGCGCCAGCAGCTTGAACTCTGACACTGAAGCTTTCTTT	CASSLNSDTEAFF
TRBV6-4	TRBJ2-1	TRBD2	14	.	TGTGCCAGTCTAGCGGGAGTGTCCTACAATGAGCAGTTCTTC	CASLAGVSYNEQFF
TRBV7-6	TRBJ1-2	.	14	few	TGTGCCAGCAGCTTAGCGGTACAGGGAAGAGGCTACACCTTC	CASSLAVQGRGYTF
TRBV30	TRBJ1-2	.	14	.	TGTGCCTGGAGTGTTGGAGGGGTGAGCTATGGCTACACCTTC	CAWSVGGVSYGYTF
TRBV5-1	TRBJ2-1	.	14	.	TGCGCCAGCAGCTTGGTGGGACAATACAATGAGCAGTTCTTC	CASSLVGQYNEQFF
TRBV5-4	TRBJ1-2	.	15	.	TGTGCCAGCAGCTTGGCAATTGATCGGGGGTATGGCTACACCTTC	CASSLAIDRGYGYTF
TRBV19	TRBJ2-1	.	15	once	TGTGCCAGTAGTAGCTCCCGAGACAGGGAGGCTGAGCAGTTCTTC	CASSSSRDREAEQFF
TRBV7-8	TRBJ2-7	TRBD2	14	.	TGTGCCAGCAGCCTACGGGAGGGGATCTACGAGCAGTACTTC	CASSLREGIYEQYF
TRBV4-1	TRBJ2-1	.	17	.	TGCGCCAGCAGCCTTCCCCCCTCCGGGACTTTCTACAATGAGCAGTTCTTC	CASSLPPSGTFYNEQFF
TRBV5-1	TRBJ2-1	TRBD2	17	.	TGCGCCAGCAGCCCGGGACTAGCGGGAGGGCCGGGCAATGAGCAGTTCTTC	CASSPGLAGGPGNEQFF
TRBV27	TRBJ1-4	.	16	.	TGTGCCAGCAGTTTATCGATAGAACAGCTTAATGAAAAACTGTTTTTT	CASSLSIEQLNEKLFF